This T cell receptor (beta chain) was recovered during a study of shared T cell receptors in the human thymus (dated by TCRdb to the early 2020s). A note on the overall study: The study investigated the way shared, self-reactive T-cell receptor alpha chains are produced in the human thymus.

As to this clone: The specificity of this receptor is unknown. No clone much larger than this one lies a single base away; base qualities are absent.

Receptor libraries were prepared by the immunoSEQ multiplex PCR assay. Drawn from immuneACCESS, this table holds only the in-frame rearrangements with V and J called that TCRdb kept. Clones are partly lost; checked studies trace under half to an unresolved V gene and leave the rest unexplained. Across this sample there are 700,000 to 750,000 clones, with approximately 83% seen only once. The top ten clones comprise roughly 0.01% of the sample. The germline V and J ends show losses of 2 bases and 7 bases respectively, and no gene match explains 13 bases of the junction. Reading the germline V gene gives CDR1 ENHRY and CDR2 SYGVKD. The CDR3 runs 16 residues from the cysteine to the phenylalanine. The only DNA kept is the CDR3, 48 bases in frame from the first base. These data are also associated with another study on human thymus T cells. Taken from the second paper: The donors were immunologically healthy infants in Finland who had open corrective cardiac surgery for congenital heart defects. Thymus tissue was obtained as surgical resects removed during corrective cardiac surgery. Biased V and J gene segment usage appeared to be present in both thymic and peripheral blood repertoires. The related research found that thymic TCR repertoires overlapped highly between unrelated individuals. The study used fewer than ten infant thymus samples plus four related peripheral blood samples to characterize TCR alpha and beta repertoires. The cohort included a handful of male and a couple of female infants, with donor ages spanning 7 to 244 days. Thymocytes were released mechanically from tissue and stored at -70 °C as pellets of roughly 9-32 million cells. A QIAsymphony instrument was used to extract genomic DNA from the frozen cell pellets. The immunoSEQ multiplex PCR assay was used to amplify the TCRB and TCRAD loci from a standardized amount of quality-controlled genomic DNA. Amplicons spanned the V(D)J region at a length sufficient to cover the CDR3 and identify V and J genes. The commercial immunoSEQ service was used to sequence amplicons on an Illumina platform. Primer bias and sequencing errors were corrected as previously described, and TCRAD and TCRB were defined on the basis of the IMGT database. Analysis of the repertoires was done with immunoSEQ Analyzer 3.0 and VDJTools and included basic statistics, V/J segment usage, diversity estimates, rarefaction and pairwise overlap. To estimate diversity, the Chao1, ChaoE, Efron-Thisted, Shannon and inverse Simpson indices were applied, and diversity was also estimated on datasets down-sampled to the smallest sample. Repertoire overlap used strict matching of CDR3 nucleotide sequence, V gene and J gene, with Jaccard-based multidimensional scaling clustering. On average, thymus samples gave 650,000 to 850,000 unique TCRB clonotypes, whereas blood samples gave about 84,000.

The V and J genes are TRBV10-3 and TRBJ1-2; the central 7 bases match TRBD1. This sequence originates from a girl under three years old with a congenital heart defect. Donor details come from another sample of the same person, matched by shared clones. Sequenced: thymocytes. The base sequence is TGTGCCATCAGTGAGGCCTTCCCTACAGGGGCTTCTGGCTACACCTTC. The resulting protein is CAISEAFPTGASGYTF.